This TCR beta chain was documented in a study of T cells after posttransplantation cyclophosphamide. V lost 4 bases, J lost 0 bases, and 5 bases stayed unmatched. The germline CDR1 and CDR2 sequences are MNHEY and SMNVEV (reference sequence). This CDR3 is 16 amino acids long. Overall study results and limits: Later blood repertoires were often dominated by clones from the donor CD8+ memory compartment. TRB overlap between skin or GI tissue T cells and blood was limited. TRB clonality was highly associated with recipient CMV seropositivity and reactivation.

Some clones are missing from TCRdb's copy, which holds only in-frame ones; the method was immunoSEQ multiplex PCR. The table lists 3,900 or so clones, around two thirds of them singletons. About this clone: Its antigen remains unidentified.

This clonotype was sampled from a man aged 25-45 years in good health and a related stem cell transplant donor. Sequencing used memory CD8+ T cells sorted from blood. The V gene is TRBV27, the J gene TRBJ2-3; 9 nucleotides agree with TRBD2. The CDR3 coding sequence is TGTGCCAGCAGTTCGGGGACTAGCTATAGCACAGATACGCAGTATTTT. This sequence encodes CASSSGTSYSTDTQYF.